This TCR beta chain emerged from a study of prognosis after radiotherapy for stage I lung cancer. Study in general: Patients with non-small cell lung cancer were all judged medically inoperable. No patient had concurrent therapy with stereotactic body radiotherapy.

From germline, CDR1 is LGHNA and CDR2 YNFKEQ. The CDR3 has 16 residues. The V gene lost 0 bases and the J gene lost 7 bases, with 16 bases spanning the gap. Two-round multiplex PCR, the amplification method, yielded TCR beta CDR3 from genomic DNA. First-round PCR, the initial amplification, used primers specific to each TRBV and TRBJ gene. A single record per CDR3 protein comes from TCRdb applying MiXCR to the multiplex PCR reads. Here the sample spans tens of thousands of distinct CDR3 sequences, around 22% being singletons. In its sample, this clonotype was seen many times. Its antigen is unknown. Study outcomes and limitations: Metastatic and non-metastatic patients reportedly diverged in TRBV and TRBJ gene usage.

There were no patients with prior chemotherapy, radiotherapy or other malignancies, and all were node-negative on CT and PET/CT. Material: PBMCs, obtained before or after stereotactic body radiation therapy (not recorded which). The TCR sequence derives from a donor older than 45 with non-small cell lung cancer. The rearrangement uses TRBV4-2 and TRBJ2-1, with a tentative D call TRBD2 (6 bases). DNA of the CDR3: TGTGCCAGCAGCCAAGATTTAGGACGCGGGGCGAATGAGCAGTTCTTC. This encodes CASSQDLGRGANEQFF.